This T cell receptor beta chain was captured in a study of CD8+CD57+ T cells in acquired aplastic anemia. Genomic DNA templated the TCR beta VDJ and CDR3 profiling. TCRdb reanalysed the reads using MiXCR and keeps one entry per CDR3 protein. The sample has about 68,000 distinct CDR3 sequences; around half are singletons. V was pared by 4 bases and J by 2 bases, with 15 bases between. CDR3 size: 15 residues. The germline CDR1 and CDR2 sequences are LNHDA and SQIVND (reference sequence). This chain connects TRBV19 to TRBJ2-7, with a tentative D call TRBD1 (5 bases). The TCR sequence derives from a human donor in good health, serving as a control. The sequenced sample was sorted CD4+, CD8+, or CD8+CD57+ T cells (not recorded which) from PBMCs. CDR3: CASSTSARAAYEQYF. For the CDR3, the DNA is TGTGCCAGTAGTACGTCTGCCAGGGCGGCCTACGAGCAGTACTTC.